One T cell receptor (beta chain) is described in this entry. The data originate from a study of Ad26.COV2.S vaccination and SARS-CoV-2 variants. Study-wide context: The Ad26.COV2.S arm of the COV1001 trial was where the donor was placed. Each vaccinee took Ad26.COV2.S intramuscularly, once or twice 56 days apart.

Losses at the gene ends were 4 bases for V and 1 base for J; bases not matched to a gene: 4. This CDR3 has 15 amino acids. CDR1 and CDR2 from the germline V gene are SGHVS and FQNEAQ. Specified treatment: approximately 18 received Ad26.COV2.S at low or high dose, single or two shots; several received placebo; per-sample allocation not given. After the first vaccine or placebo injection, samples were drawn on day 63. TCRdb keeps only in-frame clones here, not all; method: immunoSEQ multiplex PCR. Of 300,000 to 400,000 clones in the sample, more than 85% were seen once. The clonotype was recovered from a person aged 18 to 65 who received the Ad26.COV2.S COVID-19 vaccine or a placebo. This material consisted of peripheral blood, taken in a trial of Ad26.COV2.S vaccine versus placebo. The chain has TRBV7-8 and TRBJ2-7, with TRBD2 matching 10 bases. The chain's CDR3 is CASSYGLAESYEQYF. The CDR3 DNA reads as TGTGCCAGCAGCTACGGACTAGCGGAGTCCTACGAGCAGTACTTC. Based on the CDR3 plus reference TRBV7-8 and TRBJ2-7, the full variable domain is GAGVSQSPRYKVAKRGQDVALRCDPISGHVSLFWYQQALGQGPEFLTYFQNEAQLDKSGLPSDRFFAERPEGSVSTLKIQRTQQEDSAVYLCASSYGLAESYEQYFGPGTRLTVT.